What follows is one T cell receptor (beta chain) and its context. The data were taken from a study of T cells in localized non-small cell lung cancer. Between the trimmed V and J ends, which lost 6 bases and 7 bases, there was a span of 16 bases. The CDR3 totals 14 residues. Germline CDR1 reads MNHNY; CDR2 reads SVGAGI (reference sequence). The table came from immunoSEQ multiplex PCR; TCRdb's copy has only in-frame clones and leaves some out. Among 25,000 to 30,000 clones listed, 82% were seen once. The sequence was collected from a woman between 35 and 75 years old with stage I lung adenocarcinoma. This rearrangement joins TRBV6-6 to TRBJ1-5, with D possibly matching TRBD1 (6 bases). Here the sequenced sample was peripheral blood, taken before any cancer treatment. Written as DNA, the CDR3 is TGTGCCAGCAGCCCTACGTCAGGGGTCCAGCCCCAGCATTTT. This sequence encodes CASSPTSGVQPQHF.